The clone carrying this T cell receptor (beta chain) was seen ten or more times. Antigen: not known. TCRdb recomputed calls from the 5' RACE reads with MiXCR, one row per CDR3 protein. The sample has a few hundred thousand distinct CDR3 sequences, roughly 9.5% seen once; the top ten hold 2.5% to 3.5%. The data originate from a study of identical twins. Findings of the study overall: Sharing of beta out-of-frame sequences by twins showed a weaker excess. Low generation-probability sequences were in excess among twin-shared out-of-frame alpha sequences. Insertions were fewer in abundant cord blood beta clonotypes, whereas memory repertoires showed none of this pattern.

J gave up 6 bases and V 0 bases, and 13 bases lay outside the gene matches. The germline V gene has CDR1 SGHRS and CDR2 YFSETQ. This CDR3 comprises 17 residues. The sample also formed part of further work on yellow fever vaccine responses in identical twins.

The chain is built from TRBV5-1 and TRBJ2-7, with 9 nucleotides matching TRBD2. This TCR derives from a young woman in good health. The sequencing input was PBMCs. The CDR3 spells CASSLEAPVAGVTEQYF. The CDR3 DNA reads TGCGCCAGCAGCTTGGAGGCACCAGTAGCGGGAGTCACCGAGCAGTACTTC.